This T cell receptor beta chain was identified during a study of identical twins (dated by TCRdb to about 2016). In terms of the full investigation: The study deep-sequenced TCR alpha and beta repertoires from monozygotic twins, unrelated adults of various ages and cord blood to test whether fetal clonotypes persist. Replicate twin experiments were performed at different times using different library preparation protocols to rule out contamination. Overall results and qualifications from the work: Because the same donors could not be followed over many years, the conclusions relied on cross-sectional statistical analysis. Zero-insertion analyses could be partly confounded by invariant T cells such as MAIT and iNKT, though diverse VJ usage argued against such confounding for most clonotypes. Out-of-frame TCR alpha sharing in monozygotic twins was systematically underestimated by recombination models, whereas sharing between unrelated individuals was in agreement with the recombination models. The excess sharing between twins in beta out-of-frame sequences was weaker because fewer shared sequences reduced the signal-to-noise ratio. Compared with coincidental sharing between unrelated individuals, an excess of low generation-probability sequences was observed among out-of-frame TCR alpha sequences shared between twins. Fewer insertions were carried by abundant cord blood beta clonotypes; a weaker similar trend was observed in young adult naive repertoires, while no such trend was observed in memory repertoires.

All donors were healthy Caucasians. Three pairs of female monozygotic twins, all aged 18 to 29 years, made up the twin cohort. CD4+ and CD8+ T cell populations were isolated with positive isolation kits from Invitrogen. Remarks on this clonotype: The antigen it recognizes is unknown. No base-level quality is on record; no much larger clone is a single base apart.

The CDR3 contains 14 residues, cysteine and phenylalanine counted. The sequence is cut down to CDR3 DNA, 42 bases in frame from base 1. The CDR1 and CDR2 encoded by the germline V gene are MNHEY and SVGAGI. Relative to germline, V is missing 4 bases and J is missing 4 bases, with 0 bases of the junction outside any gene match. Library generation was performed with 5' RACE. The data were produced on an Illumina HiSeq 2000. A universal primer binding site was added through template switching, and the final cDNA carried a unique molecular identifier so that TCR cDNA molecules could be counted accurately. Specific primers in the conserved constant-segment region were used to synthesize first-strand cDNA for TCR alpha and beta chains. To control for contamination, each cDNA library was double barcoded with a SMART-Mk sample barcode plus Illumina barcodes. Two successive PCR steps introduced TruSeq adapter sequences along with Illumina sample barcodes. The TCR alpha and beta cDNA libraries were sequenced on the Illumina HiSeq platform using custom primers. Regarding the original processing steps: Raw reads were processed with MiGEC to extract unique molecular identifiers, and MiXCR was used to determine CDR3 positions. For each individual, recombination models were inferred using an EM algorithm with the repgenHMM and IGoR tools. Shared clonotype analysis was performed with the tcR package in R, normalizing sharing by the product of cloneset sizes. To study raw recombination without the effects of thymic and clonal selection, out-of-frame nonproductive sequences were analyzed. TCRdb took the public reads, trimmed them with fastp at Q25, ran MiXCR for clone calling and kept in-frame beta chains. Records with the same CDR3 protein are collapsed into one entry carrying the most frequent genes and DNA. TCRdb assigned the V and J calls; the authors' analysis was not used. For this sample there are approximately 350,000 distinct CDR3 sequences; around 12% appear just once. The ten biggest clones cover just over 7% of the sample.

The sample also formed part of further work on yellow fever vaccine responses in identical twins. As the second paper documents: According to the authors, the vaccine-induced T cell response in identical twins seemed to be partly convergent and partly specific to each individual. The study precisely tracked vaccine-responding T cell clones in identical twins.

The rearrangement combines TRBV6-5 with TRBJ2-2; 10 bases in between match TRBD1. The sample was CD8+ T cells sorted from blood. The source of this sequence is a woman under 30 in good health. The bases are TGTGCCAGCAGTTGGACAGGGGGCACCGGGGAGCTGTTTTTT. Translated, it gives CASSWTGGTGELFF.